The 4 T cell receptor beta chains below all came from one sample that was sequenced in a study of blood T cell repertoires in COVID-19. Repertoires were generated with immunoSEQ multiplex PCR, while TCRdb's copy carries only in-frame clones and drops some. This table holds approximately 200,000 clones, approximately 81% found once. Sequencing input: peripheral blood. Source of these receptors: a woman aged 80 or over with COVID-19, enrolled during active disease.

The chain carries TRBV28 and TRBJ1-6, with TRBD1 matching 10 bases. The V gene end was trimmed by 3 bases and the J gene end by 7 bases; junction bases not matched to a gene: 9. Germline-derived CDR1 and CDR2 are MDHEN and SYDVKM. The CDR3 consists of 17 residues. The chain's CDR3 is CASSLWDRGRRNSPLHF. CDR3 nucleotide sequence: TGTGCCAGCAGTTTGTGGGACAGGGGTCGGCGGAATTCACCCCTCCACTTT.

As regards this clone: Germline and junction disagree at one end, which may indicate a read error. The CDR3 region is CASGVAPDRTSSSVYNEQFF. The CDR3 DNA reads TGTGCCAGCGGCGTAGCGCCGGACCGAACTAGCTCATCGGTCTACAATGAGCAGTTCTTC. The V gene is TRBV9, the J gene TRBJ2-1; the D gene is possibly TRBD2 (6 bases). The V gene's germline CDR1 is SGDLS and CDR2 YYNGEE. CDR3 length: 20 amino acids.

The chain joins TRBV5-1 to TRBJ1-1; D remains unclear. Germline values: CDR1 SGHRS, CDR2 YFSETQ. The CDR3 totals 15 residues. Trimming shortened V by 7 bases and J by 3 bases, and 19 bases separated the two germline ends. The CDR3 DNA is TGCGCCAGCTCGGGGAGGCCGGGGAGTGACACTGAAGCTTTCTTT. It specifies CASSGRPGSDTEAFF. Variable domain in full (rest from reference TRBV5-1 and TRBJ1-1): KAGVTQTPRYLIKTRGQQVTLSCSPISGHRSVSWYQQTPGQGLQFLFEYFSETQRNKGNFPGRFSGRQFSNSRSEMNVSTLELGDSALYLCASSGRPGSDTEAFFGQGTRLTVV.

The chain is built from TRBV7-3 and TRBJ2-6, with D possibly being TRBD1 (5 bases). Germline CDR1 SGHTA, CDR2 FQGTGA. This CDR3 has 16 residues. V was trimmed by 3 bases and J by 0 bases, leaving 9 bases between them. The CDR3 coding sequence is TGTGCCAGCAGCTTGGGTAGGGGCTCTGGGGCCAACGTCCTGACTTTC. Its protein product is CASSLGRGSGANVLTF. Supplemented by reference TRBV7-3 and TRBJ2-6, the full variable domain reads GAGVSQTPSNKVTEKGKYVELRCDPISGHTALYWYRQSLGQGPEFLIYFQGTGAADDSGLPNDRFFAVRPEGSVSTLKIQRTERGDSAVYLCASSLGRGSGANVLTFGAGSRLTVL.